Included here is one TCR beta chain sequence, with context. This record comes from a study of cytomegalovirus exposure and HLA in healthy donors. PCR used 60 Vbeta primers and 13 Jbeta primers. In the study's own analysis: In a later analysis, of about 80 million unique beta chains, around 11 million appeared in at least two donors. Produced via immunoSEQ multiplex PCR; TCRdb's table is partial and in-frame only. The V and J calls and the clone size are those of that table, but D and trimming were determined from the DNA. The sample data list some 130,000 clones. The CDR3 consists of 13 residues. V was pared by 9 bases and J by 0 bases, with 2 bases of the junction left unmatched. The germline V gene encodes CDR1 ENHRY and CDR2 SYGVKD.

The chain is built from TRBV10-3 and TRBJ1-3, with 7 bases lining up with TRBD1. The origin of this receptor is a woman aged 40 to 55 in good health and CMV-seropositive. Sequences were obtained from PBMCs. The chain's CDR3 is CAMRDSSGNTIYF. DNA of the CDR3: TGTGCCATGCGGGACAGCTCTGGAAACACCATATATTTT.